Listed here are 14 T cell receptor beta chains from one sample, sequenced in a study of shared T cell receptors in the human thymus. Only in-frame clones appear in the TCRdb table, and some are missing; sequencing was by immunoSEQ multiplex PCR. Of roughly 710,000 clones in the sample, 70% to 90% were seen once. The same sample was also studied in work on human thymus T cells.

Sequenced input: thymocytes. These receptors all stem from a girl under three years old with a congenital heart defect.

This chain uses TRBV19 with TRBJ1-2, with 7 bases fitting TRBD1. Looked up from germline, CDR1 is LNHDA and CDR2 is SQIVND (reference sequence). J gave up 7 bases and V 4 bases, and 15 bases lay outside the gene matches. The CDR3 spans 16 residues. CDR3 in amino acids: CASSTARLDRVTGYTF. The CDR3 DNA reads as TGTGCCAGTAGTACCGCCCGGCTCGACAGGGTTACTGGCTACACCTTC.

This chain connects TRBV6-1 to TRBJ1-1; maybe TRBD1 (5 bases). Trimming removed 6 bases from V and 11 bases from J, with 16 bases in between. CDR1 is MNHNS, CDR2 SASEGT, per germline. CDR3 length equals 12 residues. As DNA, the CDR3 is TGTGCCAGCAGCGACACTGAACAGGTGGCTTTCTTT. It is translated as CASSDTEQVAFF.

The chain joins TRBV11-2 to TRBJ1-2; tentative D call: TRBD1 (6 bases). From germline, CDR1 is SGHAT and CDR2 FQNNGV. Trimming took off 3 bases at V and 6 bases at J, with 11 bases between the two ends. The CDR3 has 13 residues. CDR3 protein: CASSLDTGNGYTF. The CDR3 nucleotides read TGTGCCAGCAGCTTGGATACAGGGAATGGCTACACCTTC.

The genes are TRBV7-3 and TRBJ1-1; D gene unclear. CDR1 is SGHTA, CDR2 FQGTGA, per germline. V lost 0 bases and J 1 base, leaving 3 bases between the germline ends. This CDR3 is built from 13 residues. CDR3 protein: CASSLTRNTEAFF. CDR3 DNA sequence: TGTGCCAGCAGCTTAACGCGGAACACTGAAGCTTTCTTT.

The chain is built from TRBV6-6 and TRBJ2-2; D ambiguous. V lost 2 bases and J lost 4, with 14 bases in between. This CDR3 has 16 amino acids. Germline V gene lookup returns CDR1 MNHNY and CDR2 SVGAGI (reference sequence). The CDR3 protein is CASSYGPTTFTGELFF. The CDR3, as DNA: TGTGCCAGCAGTTACGGCCCAACTACCTTCACCGGGGAGCTGTTTTTT.

The chain has TRBV18 and TRBJ1-1; 7 bases map to TRBD1. This CDR3 is built from 15 residues. V dropped 6 bases and J dropped 3; count of bases not matched to a gene: 10. CDR1 KGHSH and CDR2 LQKENI come from the germline V gene. The CDR3 here is CASSTGVGTDTEAFF. The CDR3 nucleotides are TGTGCCAGCTCCACAGGGGTAGGGACAGACACTGAAGCTTTCTTT.

The chain recombines TRBV6-1 with TRBJ2-3; 9 nucleotides align to TRBD2. Losses at the gene ends were 4 bases for V and 4 bases for J; bases not matched to a gene: 6. Per the germline V gene, CDR1 is MNHNS and CDR2 is SASEGT. The CDR3 runs to 15 residues. The CDR3 region is CASSGRGGLADTQYF. The CDR3, as DNA: TGTGCCAGCAGTGGGCGGGGGGGCCTCGCAGATACGCAGTATTTT.

The chain has TRBV7-2 and TRBJ2-5; D might be TRBD2 (7 bases). The CDR3 is made up of 15 amino acids. The V gene's germline CDR1 is SGHTA and CDR2 FQGNSA. V was trimmed by 1 base and J by 3 bases, leaving 12 bases between them. CDR3 nucleotides: TGTGCCAGCAGCTTAGAGGGGGGGGTAAAAGAGACCCAGTACTTC. Amino acid sequence: CASSLEGGVKETQYF.

The rearrangement joins TRBV6-1 to TRBJ2-1, with D possibly being TRBD1 (5 bases). The CDR3 is 15 amino acids. V was shortened by 10 bases and J by 10 bases, with 26 bases between the two germline ends. Per the germline V gene, CDR1 is MNHNS and CDR2 is SASEGT. This CDR3 is CATTSLSPQVREQFF. CDR3 nucleotide sequence: TGTGCCACTACCTCACTCTCCCCACAGGTCCGCGAGCAGTTCTTC.

J is TRBJ1-3 and V is TRBV9; D is perhaps TRBD1 (5 bases). Trimming stripped 3 bases from V and 1 base from J, with 14 bases between. Germline V CDR1 and CDR2: SGDLS, YYNGEE. The CDR3 has 16 residues. The CDR3 loop reads CASSEVGGNSGNTIYF. The CDR3 DNA reads TGTGCCAGCAGCGAGGTGGGGGGGAATTCTGGAAACACCATATATTTT.

The rearrangement joins TRBV13 to TRBJ1-2, with D unclear. V lost 1 base and J 0 bases, leaving 9 bases between the germline ends. The CDR3 runs to 15 residues. Germline V gene sequence: CDR1 PRHDT, CDR2 FYEKMQ (reference sequence). The CDR3 bases are TGTGCCAGCAGCTTAGATCCGAGGTCTAACTATGGCTACACCTTC. This codes for CASSLDPRSNYGYTF.

V and J are TRBV2 and TRBJ1-3; D unresolved. The CDR3 loop spans 23 amino acids. Trimming left V 5 bases short and J 3 bases short, with 38 bases between. Germline CDR1 and CDR2: SNHLY and FYNNEI. CDR3 in amino acids: CASSWRDRSPMRRSYGRGNTIYF. CDR3 nucleotide sequence: TGTGCCAGCAGTTGGAGGGATCGTTCCCCTATGAGGCGAAGCTACGGCCGTGGAAACACCATATATTTT.

The V gene is TRBV5-1, the J gene TRBJ1-6; 10 positions agree with TRBD1. This CDR3 is built from 16 residues. The V segment lost 0 bases and the J segment 9 bases; nucleotides outside the gene matches: 6. Germline assignment: CDR1 SGHRS and CDR2 YFSETQ. CDR3 sequence: CASSLGDRGSGSPLHF. The CDR3 coding sequence is TGCGCCAGCAGCTTGGGGGACAGGGGTTCTGGTTCACCCCTCCACTTT.

This chain links TRBV6-1 with TRBJ1-1; 8 bases align to TRBD1. This CDR3 spans 18 amino acids. From germline, CDR1 is MNHNS and CDR2 SASEGT. Trimming at V came to 2 bases and at J to 0 bases, leaving 11 bases not matched to a gene. The DNA for the CDR3 is TGTGCCAGCAGTGAACCCGACACAGGGGGGAGGTTGAACACTGAAGCTTTCTTT. Protein: CASSEPDTGGRLNTEAFF.